This note documents a single T cell receptor (beta chain) sequence. The CDR3 covers 15 residues. CDR1 and CDR2 (germline): MDHEN, SYDVKM. The trim removed 5 bases at V and 5 bases at J, leaving 11 bases unmatched. As handled by the study authors: Counts of nucleated cells, estimated from reference gene primer amplification, were obtained. Here immunoSEQ multiplex PCR was the method, and the copy in TCRdb shows in-frame clones only, minus some. For V, J and clone size, that table is used; D and trimming come from the DNA. In the table there are roughly 34,000 clones, roughly 80% of which are singletons. The data originate from a study of blood T cell repertoires in COVID-19. The wider study: Collection of acute and convalescent COVID-19 samples took place in the United States, Italy and Spain. Sample material is recorded as cDNA or gDNA derived from T cells, B-cell-depleted T cells, or PBMCs.

The sequencing input was peripheral blood. The source of this sequence is a man aged 80 or over with active or convalescent COVID-19. This chain links TRBV28 with TRBJ1-2; 7 bases align to TRBD1. The CDR3 region is CASSRRQGGIYGYTF. CDR3 coding DNA: TGTGCCAGCAGTCGGAGACAGGGTGGTATATATGGCTACACCTTC.